This TCR beta chain was sequenced during a study of graft-versus-host responses after intestinal transplantation. Study context: All recipients got anti-thymocyte globulin induction, then tacrolimus and steroids for approximately 3 years. Notes on the study in general: Researchers found GvH clones in recipient marrow, and some showed up first in ileum or blood.

This clone was seen more than once but under ten times. As yet, its antigen is unknown. Libraries were prepared by immunoSEQ multiplex PCR; TCRdb keeps only in-frame clonotypes and omits some of them. The table has approximately 50,000 clones, about 88% seen once. J lost 5 bases, V lost 6 bases, and 8 bases had no gene match. There are 13 residues in the CDR3. The sequencing used unstimulated CD4+ T cells sorted from spleen or lymph node cells, collected before transplant. The gene calls are TRBV5-3 and TRBJ2-7; 7 positions agree with TRBD2. TRBV5-3 is reported as an ORF; its role is uncertain. The sequence came from a human donor who was the organ donor for an intestinal transplant. The chain's CDR3 is CARTSRGGNEQYF. The CDR3 coding sequence is TGTGCCAGAACCTCGAGGGGAGGGAACGAGCAGTACTTC.